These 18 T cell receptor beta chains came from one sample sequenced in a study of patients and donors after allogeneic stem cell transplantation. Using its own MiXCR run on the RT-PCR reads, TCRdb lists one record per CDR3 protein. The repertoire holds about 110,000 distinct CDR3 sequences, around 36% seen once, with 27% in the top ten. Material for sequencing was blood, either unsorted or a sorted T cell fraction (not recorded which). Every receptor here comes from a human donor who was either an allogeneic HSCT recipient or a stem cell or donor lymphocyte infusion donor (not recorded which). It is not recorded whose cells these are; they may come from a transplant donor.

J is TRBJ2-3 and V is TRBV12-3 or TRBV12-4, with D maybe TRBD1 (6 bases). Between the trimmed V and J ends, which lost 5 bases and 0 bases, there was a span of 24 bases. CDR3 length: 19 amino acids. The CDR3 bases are TGTGCCAGCAGTGAGCCCCCTGCGACGGACAGCACTAGCACAGATACGCAGTATTTT. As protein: CASSEPPATDSTSTDTQYF.

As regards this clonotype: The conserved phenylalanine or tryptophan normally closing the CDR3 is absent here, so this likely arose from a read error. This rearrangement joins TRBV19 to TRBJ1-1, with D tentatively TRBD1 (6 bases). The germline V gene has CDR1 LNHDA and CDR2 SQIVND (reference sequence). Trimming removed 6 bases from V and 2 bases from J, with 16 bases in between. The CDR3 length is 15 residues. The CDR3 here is CASRSNWGQNTEAFL. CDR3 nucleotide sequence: TGTGCCAGTAGATCCAACTGGGGACAAAACACTGAAGCTTTCTTG.

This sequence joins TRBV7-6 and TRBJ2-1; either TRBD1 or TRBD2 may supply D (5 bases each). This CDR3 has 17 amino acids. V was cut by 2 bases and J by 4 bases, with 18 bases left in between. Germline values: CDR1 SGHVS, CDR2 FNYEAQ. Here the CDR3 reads CASSLSSGTNIYNEQFF. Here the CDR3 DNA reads TGTGCCAGCAGCTTATCCTCCGGGACCAATATTTACAATGAGCAGTTCTTC.

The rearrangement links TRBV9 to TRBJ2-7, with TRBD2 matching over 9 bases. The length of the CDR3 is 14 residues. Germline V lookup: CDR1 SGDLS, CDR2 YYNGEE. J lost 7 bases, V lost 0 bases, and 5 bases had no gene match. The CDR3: CASSVDGGRVEQYF. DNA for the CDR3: TGTGCCAGCAGCGTAGACGGCGGGAGGGTTGAGCAGTACTTC.

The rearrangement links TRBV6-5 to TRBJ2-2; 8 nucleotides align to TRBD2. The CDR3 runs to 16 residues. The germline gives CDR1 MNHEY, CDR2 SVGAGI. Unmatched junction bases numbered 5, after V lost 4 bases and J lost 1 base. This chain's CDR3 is CASSSPSGRNTGELFF. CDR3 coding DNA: TGTGCCAGCAGTTCCCCTAGCGGGCGGAACACCGGGGAGCTGTTTTTT.

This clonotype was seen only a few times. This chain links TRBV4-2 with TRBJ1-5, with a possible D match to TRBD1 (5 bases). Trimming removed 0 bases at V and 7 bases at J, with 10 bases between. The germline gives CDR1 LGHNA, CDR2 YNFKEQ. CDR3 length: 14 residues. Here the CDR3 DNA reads TGTGCCAGCAGCCAAGAGGCAGGGAGACAGCCCCAGCATTTT. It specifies CASSQEAGRQPQHF.

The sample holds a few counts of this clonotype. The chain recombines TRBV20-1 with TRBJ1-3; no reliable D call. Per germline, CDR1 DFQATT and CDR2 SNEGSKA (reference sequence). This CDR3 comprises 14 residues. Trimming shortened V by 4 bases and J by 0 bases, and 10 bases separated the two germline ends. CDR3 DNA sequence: TGCAGTGCTATCCGGGCCAGCTCTGGAAACACCATATATTTT. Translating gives CSAIRASSGNTIYF.

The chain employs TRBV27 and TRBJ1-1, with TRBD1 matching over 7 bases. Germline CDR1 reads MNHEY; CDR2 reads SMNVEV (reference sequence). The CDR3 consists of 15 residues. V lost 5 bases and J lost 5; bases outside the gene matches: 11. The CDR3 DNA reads TGTGCCAGCAGTCCCCGTTCAGGGGGAAGGACTGAAGCTTTCTTT. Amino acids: CASSPRSGGRTEAFF.

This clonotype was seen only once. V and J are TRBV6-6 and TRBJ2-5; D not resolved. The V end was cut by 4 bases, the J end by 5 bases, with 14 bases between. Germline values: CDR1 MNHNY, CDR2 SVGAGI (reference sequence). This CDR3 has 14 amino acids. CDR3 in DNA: TGTGCCAGCAGTTGGGCGGAGTTGGCGGAGACCCAGTACTTC. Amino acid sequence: CASSWAELAETQYF.

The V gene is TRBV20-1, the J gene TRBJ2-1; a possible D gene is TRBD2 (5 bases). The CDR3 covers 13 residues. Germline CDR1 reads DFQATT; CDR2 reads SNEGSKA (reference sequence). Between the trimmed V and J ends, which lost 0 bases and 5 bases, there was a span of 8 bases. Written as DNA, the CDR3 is TGCAGTGCTAGAGATCCAGCGGACAATGAGCAGTTCTTC. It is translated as CSARDPADNEQFF.

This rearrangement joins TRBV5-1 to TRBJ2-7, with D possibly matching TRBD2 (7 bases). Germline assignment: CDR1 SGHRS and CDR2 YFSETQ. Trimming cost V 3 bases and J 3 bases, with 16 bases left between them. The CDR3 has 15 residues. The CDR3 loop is CASSSGGLMGYEQYF. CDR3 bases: TGCGCCAGCAGCTCCGGGGGGCTTATGGGCTACGAGCAGTACTTC.

The CDR3 bases are TGTGCCAGCAGCTTAGATCCCCTAGCGGGAGGGCACACCGGGGAGCTGTTTTTT. Translation gives CASSLDPLAGGHTGELFF. The V call is TRBV11-2, the J call TRBJ2-2; 12 bases map to TRBD2. CDR3 length: 18 residues. Unmatched junction bases numbered 5, after V lost 0 bases and J lost 3 bases. Looked up from germline, CDR1 is SGHAT and CDR2 is FQNNGV.

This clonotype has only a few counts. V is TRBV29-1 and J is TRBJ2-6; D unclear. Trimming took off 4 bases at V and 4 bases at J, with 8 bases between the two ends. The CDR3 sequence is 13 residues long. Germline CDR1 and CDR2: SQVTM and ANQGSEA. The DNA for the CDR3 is TGCAGCGTTGCTCGGTTAGGGGCCAACGTCCTGACTTTC. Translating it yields CSVARLGANVLTF.

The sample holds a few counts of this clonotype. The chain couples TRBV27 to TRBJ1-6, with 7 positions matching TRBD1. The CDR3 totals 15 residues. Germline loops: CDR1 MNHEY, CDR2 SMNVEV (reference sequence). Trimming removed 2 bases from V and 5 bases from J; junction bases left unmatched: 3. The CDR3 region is CASSLRGQDNSPLHF. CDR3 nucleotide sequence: TGTGCCAGCAGTTTACGCGGACAGGATAATTCACCCCTCCACTTT.

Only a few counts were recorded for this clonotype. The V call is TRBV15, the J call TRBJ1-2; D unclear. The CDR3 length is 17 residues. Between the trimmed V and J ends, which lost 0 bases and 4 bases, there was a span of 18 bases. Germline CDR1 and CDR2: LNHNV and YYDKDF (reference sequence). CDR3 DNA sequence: TGTGCCACCAGCAGAGATGCGTGGGGAGAAACTCCCTATGGCTACACCTTC. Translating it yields CATSRDAWGETPYGYTF.

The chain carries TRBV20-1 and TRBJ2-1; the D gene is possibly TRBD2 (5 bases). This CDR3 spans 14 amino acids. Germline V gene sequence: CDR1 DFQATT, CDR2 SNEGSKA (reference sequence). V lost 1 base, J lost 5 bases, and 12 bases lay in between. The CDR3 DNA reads TGCAGTGCTAGAGGGCGAAAGGGAGACAATGAGCAGTTCTTC. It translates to CSARGRKGDNEQFF.

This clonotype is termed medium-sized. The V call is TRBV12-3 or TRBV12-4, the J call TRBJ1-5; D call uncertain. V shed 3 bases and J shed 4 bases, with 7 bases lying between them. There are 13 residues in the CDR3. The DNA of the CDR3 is TGTGCCAGCAGTTTGTTTGATAATCAGCCCCAGCATTTT. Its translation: CASSLFDNQPQHF.

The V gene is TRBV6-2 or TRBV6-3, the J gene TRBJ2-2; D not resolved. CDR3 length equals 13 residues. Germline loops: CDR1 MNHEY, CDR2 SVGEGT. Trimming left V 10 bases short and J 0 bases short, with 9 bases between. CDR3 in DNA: TGTGCCACGGACCGACCGAACACCGGGGAGCTGTTTTTT. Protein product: CATDRPNTGELFF.